The 23 T cell receptor beta chains below were found in one sample sequenced in a study of sequential checkpoint blockade in melanoma (dated by TCRdb to the late 2010s). Preparation of the library involved the immunoSEQ multiplex PCR assay. Drawn from immuneACCESS, this table holds only the in-frame rearrangements with V and J called that TCRdb kept. Clones are partly lost; checked studies trace under half to an unresolved V gene and leave the rest unexplained. Counted in this sample were about 2,900 clones; 20% to 25% of them appeared once. The ten top clones hold around 10% of the sample. The sample's treatment or condition, from its label and the paper: randomized to nivolumab then ipilimumab (arm A) or the reverse (arm B). The sequencing here drew on tumor tissue (inferred from file names), taken from a patient given nivolumab and ipilimumab in sequence. These receptors all come from a human donor with melanoma.

As concerns this clone: Relative to the germline gene, one junction end is altered; a read error may explain this. This chain links TRBV6-8 with TRBJ2-6, with a weak D call TRBD1 (5 bases). Germline CDR1 reads MNHGY; CDR2 reads SAAAGT. CDR3 length: 13 residues. CDR3 loop: CASTPAGANVLIF. CDR3 nucleotide sequence: TGTGCCAGCACTCCGGCTGGGGCCAACGTCCTGATTTTC.

V is TRBV29-1 and J is TRBJ1-2; no reliable D call. This CDR3 has 12 amino acids. V lost 7 bases and J 6 bases, leaving 15 bases between the germline ends. The germline gives CDR1 SQVTM, CDR2 ANQGSEA. The CDR3 protein is CSAASQRDGYTF. As DNA, the CDR3 is TGCAGCGCCGCGAGCCAGAGGGATGGCTACACCTTC.

By proportion, this clone is medium-sized. The chain links TRBV23-1 to TRBJ2-7; 7 bases agree with TRBD1. TRBV23-1 is an ORF, and what it does is uncertain. This CDR3 is 13 amino acids long. With V trimmed by 6 bases and J by 2 bases, 4 bases remained unmatched. CDR3 DNA: TGCGCCAGCAGCCCACAGGGGACCTACGAGCAGTACTTC. It is translated as CASSPQGTYEQYF.

This clone was counted between two and nine times. The chain is built from TRBV6-8 and TRBJ1-1; D unclear. The CDR3 length is 16 residues. Per germline, CDR1 MNHGY and CDR2 SAAAGT. V was trimmed by 0 bases and J by 0 bases, leaving 11 bases between them. Written as DNA, the CDR3 is TGTGCCAGCAGTTACTCGGGGTTCAGACTGAACACTGAAGCTTTCTTT. This sequence encodes CASSYSGFRLNTEAFF.

In this sample, this clone is medium-sized (0.01 to 0.1%). The chain uses TRBV6-8 and TRBJ2-7, with 8 bases matching TRBD1. In germline, CDR1 is MNHGY, CDR2 SAAAGT. Unmatched junction bases numbered 15, after V lost 4 bases and J lost 7 bases. This CDR3 has 16 residues. CDR3 in amino acids: CASSSLEAGGRREQYF. CDR3 bases: TGTGCCAGCAGTTCTTTAGAGGCAGGGGGCCGCCGGGAGCAGTACTTC.

This clone is classed as medium-sized (0.01 to 0.1%). This chain links TRBV9 with TRBJ1-2; D may be TRBD1 (6 bases). Trimming stripped 0 bases from V and 6 bases from J, with 18 bases between. Germline values: CDR1 SGDLS, CDR2 YYNGEE. The CDR3 sequence is 16 residues long. CDR3 DNA: TGTGCCAGCAGCGTAGTGCCGGAAGCAGGGGCCGATGGCTACACCTTC. This gives the protein CASSVVPEAGADGYTF. Based on the CDR3 plus reference TRBV9 and TRBJ1-2, the full variable domain is DSGVTQTPKHLITATGQRVTLRCSPRSGDLSVYWYQQSLDQGLQFLIQYYNGEERAKGNILERFSAQQFPDLHSELNLSSLELGDSALYFCASSVVPEAGADGYTFGSGTRLTVV.

The chain combines TRBV5-1 with TRBJ2-2; 10 bases are shared with TRBD2. CDR1 SGHRS and CDR2 YFSETQ come from the germline V gene. This CDR3 region has 15 residues. V shed 7 bases, J shed 3 bases, and the junction held 6 bases outside the gene matches. The chain's CDR3 is CASSPLAGDTGELFF. Here the CDR3 DNA reads TGCGCCAGCTCGCCGCTAGCGGGAGACACCGGGGAGCTGTTTTTT.

At least ten counts were recorded for this clone. V gene TRBV11-3 combines with J gene TRBJ1-4; TRBD1 matches at 9 bases. CDR1 SGHNT and CDR2 YENEEA come from the germline V gene. The CDR3 is made up of 14 amino acids. After removal of 5 bases from V and 8 bases from J, the junction contained 6 bases not matched to a gene. DNA for the CDR3: TGTGCCAGCAGCCAGACAGGGGGGGAAGAAAAACTGTTTTTT. It encodes CASSQTGGEEKLFF.

The rearrangement joins TRBV11-3 to TRBJ2-1, with D perhaps matching TRBD1 or TRBD2 (5 bases each). Germline loops: CDR1 SGHNT, CDR2 YENEEA. This CDR3 has 16 amino acids. V was shortened by 4 bases and J by 0 bases, with 13 bases between the two germline ends. The CDR3 here is CASSSWGLSSYNEQFF. CDR3 nucleotides: TGTGCCAGCAGCTCTTGGGGGTTAAGCTCCTACAATGAGCAGTTCTTC.

This sequence joins TRBV9 and TRBJ1-2; D is ambiguous. Germline CDR1 reads SGDLS; CDR2 reads YYNGEE. The V gene lost 0 bases and the J gene lost 4 bases, with 16 bases spanning the gap. The CDR3 has 16 residues. CDR3 coding DNA: TGTGCCAGCAGCGTAGTGCCCGAACACGGGATCTATGGCTACACCTTC. Amino acid sequence: CASSVVPEHGIYGYTF. The full variable domain, its missing parts supplied by reference TRBV9 and TRBJ1-2, is DSGVTQTPKHLITATGQRVTLRCSPRSGDLSVYWYQQSLDQGLQFLIQYYNGEERAKGNILERFSAQQFPDLHSELNLSSLELGDSALYFCASSVVPEHGIYGYTFGSGTRLTVV.

In its sample, this clone was seen a few times. The V and J genes are TRBV6-8 and TRBJ1-1; tentative D call: TRBD1 (5 bases). The CDR3 consists of 14 residues. The ends were cut back, 0 bases at V and 3 bases at J, with 8 bases in the middle. CDR1 and CDR2 from the germline V gene are MNHGY and SAAAGT. The CDR3 DNA sequence: TGTGCCAGCAGTTACTCAGGGGTCTACACTGAAGCTTTCTTT. Translating gives CASSYSGVYTEAFF.

This clone is medium-sized in the sample. The J gene is TRBJ2-3, the V gene TRBV11-3, with 8 bases that match TRBD1. The V segment lost 5 bases and the J segment 6 bases; nucleotides outside the gene matches: 10. This CDR3 is built from 15 residues. Germline CDR1 reads SGHNT; CDR2 reads YENEEA. The chain's CDR3 is CASSLTGVSEDTQYF. Here the CDR3 DNA reads TGTGCCAGCAGCCTGACAGGGGTCAGCGAGGATACGCAGTATTTT.

V and J are TRBV28 and TRBJ2-3, with 10 bases identical to TRBD2. This CDR3 has 16 amino acids. J gave up 4 bases and V 3 bases, and 7 bases lay outside the gene matches. CDR1 and CDR2 from the germline V gene are MDHEN and SYDVKM. Here the CDR3 reads CASSFVLAGAADTQYF. The CDR3 DNA sequence: TGTGCCAGCAGTTTTGTCCTAGCGGGGGCAGCAGATACGCAGTATTTT. Supplemented by reference TRBV28 and TRBJ2-3, the full variable domain reads DVKVTQSSRYLVKRTGEKVFLECVQDMDHENMFWYRQDPGLGLRLIYFSYDVKMKEKGDIPEGYSVSREKKERFSLILESASTNQTSMYLCASSFVLAGAADTQYFGPGTRLTVL.

This chain uses TRBV5-1 with TRBJ2-7; D perhaps matches TRBD1 (6 bases). V dropped 0 bases and J dropped 1 base, with 14 bases sitting between them. Germline CDR1 reads SGHRS; CDR2 reads YFSETQ. The CDR3 length is 16 residues. CDR3 nucleotide sequence: TGCGCCAGCAGCTTGGATCCCGGGACAAGTTCCTACGAGCAGTACTTC. It translates to CASSLDPGTSSYEQYF. Together with reference TRBV5-1 and TRBJ2-7, the CDR3 gives the full variable domain: KAGVTQTPRYLIKTRGQQVTLSCSPISGHRSVSWYQQTPGQGLQFLFEYFSETQRNKGNFPGRFSGRQFSNSRSEMNVSTLELGDSALYLCASSLDPGTSSYEQYFGPGTRLTVT.

This clone is classed as medium-sized. The chain has TRBV6-8 and TRBJ1-5, with D uncertain. This CDR3 is built from 15 residues. With 5 bases removed from V and 0 bases from J, the gap between germline ends came to 11 bases. CDR1 MNHGY and CDR2 SAAAGT come from the germline V gene. CDR3 sequence reads: CASSVSGDSNQPQHF. Written as DNA, the CDR3 is TGTGCCAGCAGTGTTAGCGGGGATAGCAATCAGCCCCAGCATTTT.

At least ten counts were recorded for this clone. V is TRBV11-3 and J is TRBJ2-3; 10 bases fit TRBD2. V was pared by 5 bases and J by 3 bases, with 8 bases of the junction left unmatched. Germline V lookup: CDR1 SGHNT, CDR2 YENEEA. CDR3 length: 16 amino acids. CDR3 sequence reads: CASSPLSGGWTDTQYF. The DNA of the CDR3 is TGTGCCAGCAGCCCCCTTAGCGGGGGGTGGACAGATACGCAGTATTTT. Full variable domain (missing parts from reference TRBV11-3 and TRBJ2-3): EAGVVQSPRYKIIEKKQPVAFWCNPISGHNTLYWYLQNLGQGPELLIRYENEEAVDDSQLPKDRFSAERLKGVDSTLKIQPAELGDSAVYLCASSPLSGGWTDTQYFGPGTRLTVL.

This clone was found many times. The chain is built from TRBV11-3 and TRBJ1-2; D ambiguous. Germline CDR1 is SGHNT and CDR2 is YENEEA. Between the trimmed V and J ends, which lost 7 bases and 5 bases, there was a span of 20 bases. The CDR3 totals 15 residues. The DNA for the CDR3 is TGTGCCAGCACGCGGGAGGGTGGAATAGGGTATGGCTACACCTTC. Encoded protein: CASTREGGIGYGYTF.

The chain employs TRBV19 and TRBJ1-1, with D hard to call. V lost 5 bases and J lost 3, with 13 bases in between. The CDR3 spans 14 residues. Germline CDR1 and CDR2: LNHDA and SQIVND (reference sequence). In nucleotides, the CDR3 is TGTGCCAGTAGTTCCCCTGGGTTGGACACTGAAGCTTTCTTT. It is translated as CASSSPGLDTEAFF.

The chain uses TRBV29-1 and TRBJ1-1; TRBD1 is a possible D gene (5 bases). This CDR3 comprises 12 residues. Germline V gives CDR1 SQVTM, CDR2 ANQGSEA. Trimming took 7 bases from V and 8 from J, leaving 17 bases between them. Here the CDR3 reads CSALPGHPEAFF. The CDR3 DNA sequence: TGCAGCGCCTTACCAGGACACCCAGAAGCTTTCTTT.

CDR3 protein: CAVQGRTGGGSEQFF. In nucleotides, the CDR3 is TGTGCCGTCCAAGGCCGGACAGGGGGTGGTAGTGAGCAGTTCTTC. The V and J genes are TRBV15 and TRBJ2-1; TRBD1 matches 10 bases. The CDR3 sequence is 15 residues long. Germline CDR1 reads LNHNV; CDR2 reads YYDKDF (reference sequence). The J segment lost 9 bases and the V segment lost 11 bases, leaving 16 bases of the junction unmatched.

This clone was observed a handful of times. This chain joins TRBV9 and TRBJ2-1, with TRBD1 matching over 11 bases. Unmatched junction bases numbered 13, after V lost 6 bases and J lost 8 bases. CDR1 and CDR2 (germline): SGDLS, YYNGEE. CDR3 size: 16 residues. Here the CDR3 DNA reads TGTGCCAGCACTGGTCTCCCCGGGACAGGGGGACATGAGCAGTTCTTC. It yields the protein CASTGLPGTGGHEQFF.

Here the CDR3 reads CASSYRDTNEQYF. For the CDR3, the DNA is TGTGCCAGCAGTTACCGGGACACCAACGAGCAGTACTTC. This chain uses TRBV6-8 with TRBJ2-7; D perhaps matches TRBD1 (6 bases). Trimming removed 2 bases from V and 5 bases from J, with 10 bases in between. Germline V lookup: CDR1 MNHGY, CDR2 SAAAGT. This CDR3 has 13 residues.

This clone occurred a few times. V usage is TRBV30 and J usage is TRBJ1-4; D unresolved. The CDR3 runs 14 residues. Germline CDR1 GTSNPN, CDR2 SVGIG (reference sequence). V lost 3 bases and J lost 4, with 12 bases in between. This CDR3 is CAWSSGLRNEKLFF. In nucleotides, the CDR3 is TGTGCCTGGAGCTCCGGGTTACGTAATGAAAAACTGTTTTTT.